This T cell receptor (beta chain) appears in the sequencing data of a study of PD-1 blockade in classical Hodgkin lymphoma. At the level of the study: A 3 mg/kg intravenous dose of nivolumab was received by patients every 2 weeks.

TCRdb keeps only in-frame clones here, not all; method: immunoSEQ multiplex PCR. Among roughly 100,000 clones listed, roughly nine tenths were seen once. This CDR3 comprises 15 residues. Trimming stripped 6 bases from V and 0 bases from J, with 13 bases between. CDR1 SGHTS and CDR2 YDEGEE come from the germline V gene. Indicated time point: cycle 4 day 1 (C4D1), after around six weeks of nivolumab. Each patient's relapse followed autologous stem cell transplantation, and brentuximab vedotin exposure varied. V usage is TRBV5-8 and J usage is TRBJ2-1, with D possibly matching TRBD2 (5 bases). The clonotype was recovered from a human donor with classical Hodgkin lymphoma. The source was peripheral blood mononuclear cells (PBMCs), collected before the fourth cycle of nivolumab. Here the CDR3 DNA reads TGTGCCAGCACCCGGAGGAGGAGCTCCTACAATGAGCAGTTCTTC. Translated: CASTRRRSSYNEQFF.